This entry lists 27 T cell receptor beta chains sequenced from one sample in a study of T-cell reconstitution after alpha-beta-depleted transplantation in children. The TCRbeta library was prepared with unique molecular identifiers. Each CDR3 protein is one row after TCRdb ran MiXCR on the PCR reads. The sample comprises 100,000 to 130,000 distinct CDR3 sequences, approximately 6.9% of which are singletons, and roughly 25% rests with the top ten. Sequencing was performed on PBMCs, mostly from graft donor cells, taken 360 days after TCRalphabeta/CD19-depleted stem cell transplant. These receptors were collected from a male patient aged 2-15 years who had a stem cell transplant for acute lymphoblastic leukemia, so the T cells may come from the graft donor.

This clonotype was picked up many times. The chain links TRBV5-1 to TRBJ2-5; possibly TRBD1 for D (6 bases). CDR3 length: 14 residues. Deletions cut 0 bases from V and 5 bases from J, with 11 bases between. CDR1 is SGHRS and CDR2 is YFSETQ in the germline V gene. The CDR3 loop is CASSLGQGLETQYF. The CDR3 DNA reads TGCGCCAGCAGCTTGGGGCAGGGGCTGGAGACCCAGTACTTC.

V usage is TRBV12-1 and J usage is TRBJ2-5; TRBD2 reflects the table's D call only, with no check against the DNA. TRBV12-1 is marked as a pseudogene. The CDR3 runs to 17 residues. The CDR3 nucleotides are TGTGCCAGCAGCACCCGGCGGGTTAGCGGGGCCCTCGGGACCCAGTACTTC. It encodes CASSTRRVSGALGTQYF.

This clonotype has a count of ten or more. The genes are TRBV7-9 and TRBJ1-6, with no clear D. V was trimmed by 1 base and J by 7 bases, leaving 8 bases between them. The CDR3 runs to 14 residues. CDR1 and CDR2 (germline): SEHNR, FQNEAQ (reference sequence). The CDR3 bases are TGTGCCAGCAGCTTAGAGGTGGCCAATTCACCCCTCCACTTT. Translating it yields CASSLEVANSPLHF. The entire variable domain, with the rest obtained from reference TRBV7-9 and TRBJ1-6, is as follows: DTGVSQNPRHKITKRGQNVTFRCDPISEHNRLYWYRQTLGQGPEFLTYFQNEAQLEKSRLLSDRFSAERPKGSFSTLEIQRTEQGDSAMYLCASSLEVANSPLHFGNGTRLTVT.

Only a few counts were recorded for this clonotype. The genes are TRBV7-9 and TRBJ2-7; D may be TRBD2 (6 bases). Per the germline V gene, CDR1 is SEHNR and CDR2 is FQNEAQ (reference sequence). The V end lost 5 bases, the J end lost 6 bases, and 14 bases lay between the germline ends. The CDR3 length is 13 residues. In DNA, the CDR3 is TGTGCCAGCAGCCCGACTAGTACACGCGAGCAGTACTTC. It codes for CASSPTSTREQYF.

This clonotype was seen ten or more times. The chain combines TRBV20-1 with TRBJ1-1; D might be TRBD1 (6 bases). Germline V gene lookup returns CDR1 DFQATT and CDR2 SNEGSKA (reference sequence). The CDR3 is made up of 11 amino acids. CDR3 bases: TGCAGGGGGGACACTTACACTGAAGCTTTCTTT. This sequence encodes CRGDTYTEAFF.

The V gene is TRBV11-3, the J gene TRBJ2-5; 8 bases align to TRBD1. The CDR3 length is 15 residues. CDR1 and CDR2 from the germline V gene are SGHNT and YENEEA. V shed 5 bases and J 1 base; nucleotides not matched to a gene: 6. In DNA form, the CDR3 reads TGTGCCAGCAGCCCGGGACAGGCGGCCCAAGAGACCCAGTACTTC. This translates into CASSPGQAAQETQYF.

This clonotype was counted at least ten times. The rearrangement uses TRBV5-8 and TRBJ2-2; D remains ambiguous. Germline CDR1 is SGHTS and CDR2 is YDEGEE. This CDR3 is 15 amino acids long. The V end lost 2 bases, the J end lost 0 bases, and 8 bases lay between the germline ends. The CDR3 DNA follows: TGTGCCAGCAGCTTAGAGACAACGAACACCGGGGAGCTGTTTTTT. This gives the protein CASSLETTNTGELFF.

This sequence joins TRBV7-9 and TRBJ1-2; 9 bases map to TRBD1. Germline V gene lookup returns CDR1 SEHNR and CDR2 FQNEAQ (reference sequence). The CDR3 is 15 residues long. V gave up 1 base and J gave up 6 bases; unmatched junction bases: 6. CDR3 DNA sequence: TGTGCCAGCAGCTTAGGGGGACAGGGAACGGATGGCTACACCTTC. Translated: CASSLGGQGTDGYTF.

This clonotype was seen many times. The chain combines TRBV7-9 with TRBJ1-5, with D unclear. The CDR3 spans 15 residues. Germline assignment: CDR1 SEHNR and CDR2 FQNEAQ (reference sequence). Trimming took off 5 bases at V and 0 bases at J, with 11 bases between the two ends. The CDR3 region is CASSLGQYSNQPQHF. The CDR3 DNA follows: TGTGCCAGCAGCCTGGGCCAGTATAGCAATCAGCCCCAGCATTTT.

This clonotype was seen many times. The rearrangement joins TRBV27 to TRBJ2-7; D perhaps matches TRBD1 (6 bases). The CDR3 is 14 residues long. CDR1 MNHEY and CDR2 SMNVEV come from the germline V gene (reference sequence). Trimming removed 5 bases from V and 4 bases from J, with 15 bases in between. CDR3 residues: CASSLLQGRYEQYF. CDR3 DNA: TGTGCCAGCAGTCTACTCCAGGGGAGATACGAGCAGTACTTC.

Concerning this clonotype: The junction departs from germline at one end; a sequencing error may be responsible. V usage is TRBV12-5 and J usage is TRBJ2-3; tentatively, D is TRBD1 or TRBD2 (6 bases each). The CDR3 runs 20 residues. The germline V gene encodes CDR1 LGHNT and CDR2 FRNRAP. The CDR3 DNA is TGTGCTAGTGTTTTGGTCCCAAAAGGGGGGCACCTCGAACTCACAGATACGCAGTATTTT. Translation: CASVLVPKGGHLELTDTQYF.

Remarks on this clonotype: A much larger clone differs by one base, so this may be a read error. The rearrangement uses TRBV5-1 and TRBJ2-7; the D is unclear. The CDR3 is 15 residues long. Germline V lookup: CDR1 SGHRS, CDR2 YFSETQ. The V end was cut by 0 bases, the J end by 1 base, with 11 bases between. DNA of the CDR3: TGCGCCAGCAGCTTGGAACTAACGCCGTCCTACGAGCAGTACTTC. Protein: CASSLELTPSYEQYF.

This clonotype was seen only a few times. The V gene is TRBV9, the J gene TRBJ2-3, with TRBD2 as a possible D gene (5 bases). V was pared by 4 bases and J by 7 bases, with 10 bases between. CDR3 length: 12 amino acids. Germline-derived CDR1 and CDR2 are SGDLS and YYNGEE. The DNA of the CDR3 is TGTGCCAGCAGCTACGCGGGTTATACGCAGTATTTT. It encodes CASSYAGYTQYF.

This clonotype came up many times. The rearrangement joins TRBV28 to TRBJ2-3; D uncertain. This CDR3 is built from 12 residues. Per the germline V gene, CDR1 is MDHEN and CDR2 is SYDVKM. Deletions cut 3 bases from V and 6 bases from J, with 7 bases between. The CDR3 nucleotides read TGTGCCAGCAGTTTGCCGGGTGATACGCAGTATTTT. The encoded protein is CASSLPGDTQYF.

This clonotype was recorded many times. The rearrangement links TRBV6-5 to TRBJ1-4, with D possibly TRBD1 on 5 matching bases. Trimming cost V 2 bases and J 9 bases, with 10 bases left between them. Germline V gene lookup returns CDR1 MNHEY and CDR2 SVGAGI. This CDR3 is built from 13 residues. CDR3: CASSYGQGQKLFF. In DNA, the CDR3 is TGTGCCAGCAGTTACGGGCAGGGCCAAAAACTGTTTTTT.

The chain carries TRBV2 and TRBJ1-3; D gene unclear. The length of the CDR3 is 10 residues. Germline assignment: CDR1 SNHLY and CDR2 FYNNEI. CDR3 region: CVLGRGTIYF. The CDR3 DNA is TGTGTCCTGGGTCGGGGAACCATATATTTT.

This clonotype has ten or more counts. The genes are TRBV2 and TRBJ2-2; D ambiguous. Trimming shortened V by 5 bases and J by 4 bases, and 2 bases separated the two germline ends. The CDR3 is 11 residues long. Germline values: CDR1 SNHLY, CDR2 FYNNEI. CDR3 region: CASSFTGELFF. The CDR3 nucleotides are TGTGCCAGCAGTTTCACCGGGGAGCTGTTTTTT.

This clonotype was counted at least ten times. CDR3 sequence (DNA): TGTGCCAGCAGCTCGGGACCGAACTTGAACACTGAAGCTTTCTTT. It yields the protein CASSSGPNLNTEAFF. The gene calls are TRBV7-6 and TRBJ1-1; the D gene is possibly TRBD1 (5 bases). Germline assignment: CDR1 SGHVS and CDR2 FNYEAQ. V lost 4 bases to trimming and J lost 0 bases, with 12 bases between them. The CDR3 is made up of 15 amino acids.

This clonotype has a count of ten or more. The rearrangement uses TRBV5-1 and TRBJ1-1; no firm D call. The CDR3 extends over 12 amino acids. Trimming stripped 5 bases from V and 6 bases from J, with 11 bases between. The V gene's germline CDR1 is SGHRS and CDR2 YFSETQ. CDR3 sequence: CASRYNSAEAFF. CDR3 DNA sequence: TGCGCCAGCAGGTATAACAGCGCTGAAGCTTTCTTT.

This clonotype has at least ten counts. The chain joins TRBV4-3 to TRBJ2-7, with D unclear. CDR1 is LGHNA, CDR2 YSLEER, per germline. The V gene lost 0 bases and the J gene lost 2 bases, with 14 bases spanning the gap. CDR3 length: 16 amino acids. The chain's CDR3 is CASSQESAANTYEQYF. The CDR3 nucleotides read TGCGCCAGCAGCCAAGAATCGGCAGCTAACACCTACGAGCAGTACTTC.

This clonotype was seen repeatedly, ten times or more. The chain recombines TRBV29-1 with TRBJ2-3, with TRBD1 as a possible D gene (6 bases). Trimming removed 6 bases at V and 2 bases at J, with 15 bases between. Germline CDR1 reads SQVTM; CDR2 reads ANQGSEA. The CDR3 has 14 residues. The CDR3 bases are TGCAGCGTCGGGGACATCCCTTTCACAGATACGCAGTATTTT. Translating it yields CSVGDIPFTDTQYF.

This clonotype was seen repeatedly, ten times or more. The chain links TRBV6-5 to TRBJ1-2; D possibly corresponds to TRBD1 (6 bases). Germline V gene data show CDR1 as MNHEY and CDR2 as SVGAGI. Trimming took 1 base from V and 8 from J, leaving 11 bases between them. The length of the CDR3 is 13 residues. CDR3 in DNA: TGTGCCAGCAGTTACTGGGCAGGGGACGGCTACACCTTC. Its protein product is CASSYWAGDGYTF.

This clonotype was observed at least ten times. J is TRBJ2-3 and V is TRBV3-1; D perhaps matches TRBD2 (5 bases). This CDR3 has 15 amino acids. The V gene's germline CDR1 is LGHDT and CDR2 YNNKEL (reference sequence). V was clipped by 1 base and J by 4 bases, with 12 bases between them. The CDR3 reads CASSQARGMSDTQYF. Here the CDR3 DNA reads TGTGCCAGCAGCCAAGCCCGGGGTATGTCAGATACGCAGTATTTT.

This clonotype was observed at least ten times. V usage is TRBV29-1 and J usage is TRBJ2-7; D possibly uses TRBD1 or TRBD2 (5 bases each). The CDR3 loop spans 12 amino acids. Germline V gene lookup returns CDR1 SQVTM and CDR2 ANQGSEA. V lost 3 bases to trimming and J lost 6 bases, with 12 bases between them. The CDR3 DNA sequence: TGCAGCGTTGATTCTTGGGGGTTCGAGCAGTACTTC. Residues: CSVDSWGFEQYF.

This clonotype has at least ten counts. This chain links TRBV24-1 with TRBJ1-5; D unclear. Germline V gene data show CDR1 as KGHDR and CDR2 as SFDVKD. The CDR3 has 14 residues. Trimming left V 5 bases short and J 6 bases short, with 13 bases between. DNA for the CDR3: TGTGCCACCAGTGGTGTGGCCTCGGGTCAGCCCCAGCATTTT. As protein: CATSGVASGQPQHF.

This clonotype was detected many times. V gene TRBV2 combines with J gene TRBJ2-2; D gene ambiguous. Trimming took off 10 bases at V and 0 bases at J, with 9 bases between the two ends. Germline assignment: CDR1 SNHLY and CDR2 FYNNEI. CDR3 length equals 13 residues. CDR3 DNA sequence: TGTGCCATCTTCAATTCGAACACCGGGGAGCTGTTTTTT. This sequence encodes CAIFNSNTGELFF.

This clonotype was observed a few times. The rearrangement uses TRBV4-3 and TRBJ1-2; 7 bases line up with TRBD1. Germline CDR1 LGHNA, CDR2 YSLEER. This CDR3 spans 15 amino acids. The trim removed 4 bases at V and 3 bases at J, leaving 8 bases unmatched. The CDR3 loop is CASSRFDREHYGYTF. The CDR3 DNA is TGCGCCAGCAGCCGATTCGACAGGGAGCACTATGGCTACACCTTC.